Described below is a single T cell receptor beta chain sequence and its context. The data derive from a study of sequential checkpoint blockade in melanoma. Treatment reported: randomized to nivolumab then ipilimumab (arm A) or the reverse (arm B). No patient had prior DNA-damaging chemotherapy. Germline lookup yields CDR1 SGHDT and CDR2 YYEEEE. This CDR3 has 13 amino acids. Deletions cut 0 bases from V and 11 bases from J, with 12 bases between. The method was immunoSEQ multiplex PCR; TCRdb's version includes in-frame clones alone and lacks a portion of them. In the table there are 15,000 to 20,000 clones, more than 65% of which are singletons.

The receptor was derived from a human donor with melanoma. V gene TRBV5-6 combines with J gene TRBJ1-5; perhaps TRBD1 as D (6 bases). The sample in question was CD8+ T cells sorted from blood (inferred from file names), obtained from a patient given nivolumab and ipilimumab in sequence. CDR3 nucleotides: TGTGCCAGCAGCTTGGGTAGACAGGCATCCCAGCATTTT. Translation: CASSLGRQASQHF.